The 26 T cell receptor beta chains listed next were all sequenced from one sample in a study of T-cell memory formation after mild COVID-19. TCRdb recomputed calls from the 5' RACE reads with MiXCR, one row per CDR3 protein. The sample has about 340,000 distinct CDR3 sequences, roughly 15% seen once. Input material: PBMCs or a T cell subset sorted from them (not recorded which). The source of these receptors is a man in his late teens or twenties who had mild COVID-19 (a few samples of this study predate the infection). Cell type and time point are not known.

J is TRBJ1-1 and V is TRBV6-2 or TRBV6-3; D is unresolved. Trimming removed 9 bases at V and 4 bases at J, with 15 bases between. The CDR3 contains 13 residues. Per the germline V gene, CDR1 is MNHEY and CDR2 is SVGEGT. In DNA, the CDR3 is TGTGCCAGTGTTAGCCGTCACCTCACTGAAGCTTTCTTT. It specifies CASVSRHLTEAFF.

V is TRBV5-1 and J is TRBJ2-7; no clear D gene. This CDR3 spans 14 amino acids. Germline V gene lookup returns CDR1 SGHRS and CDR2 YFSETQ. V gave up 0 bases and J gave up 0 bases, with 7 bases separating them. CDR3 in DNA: TGCGCCAGCAGCTTGGCACCCAGCTCCTACGAGCAGTACGTC. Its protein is CASSLAPSSYEQYV.

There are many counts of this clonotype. CDR3 sequence: CASSWGLAGGEQFF. The CDR3 DNA sequence: TGTGCCAGCAGTTGGGGACTAGCGGGGGGTGAGCAGTTCTTC. The chain uses TRBV12-3 or TRBV12-4 and TRBJ2-1; TRBD2 agrees at 15 bases. CDR3 length: 14 residues. V dropped 4 bases and J dropped 9; count of bases not matched to a gene: 1.

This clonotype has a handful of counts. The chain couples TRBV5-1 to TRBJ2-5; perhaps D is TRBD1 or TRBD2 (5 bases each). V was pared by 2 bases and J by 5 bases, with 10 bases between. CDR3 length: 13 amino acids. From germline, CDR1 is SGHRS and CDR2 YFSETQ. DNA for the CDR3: TGCGCCAGCAGCTTTAAAGGGACGGAGACCCAGTACTTC. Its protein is CASSFKGTETQYF.

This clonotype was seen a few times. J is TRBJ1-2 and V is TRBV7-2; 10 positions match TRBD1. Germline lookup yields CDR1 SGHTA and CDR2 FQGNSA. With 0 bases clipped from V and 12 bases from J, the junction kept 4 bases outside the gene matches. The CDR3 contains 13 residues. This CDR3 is CASSLAVDRGNTF. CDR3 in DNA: TGTGCCAGCAGCTTAGCCGTGGACAGGGGGAACACCTTC.

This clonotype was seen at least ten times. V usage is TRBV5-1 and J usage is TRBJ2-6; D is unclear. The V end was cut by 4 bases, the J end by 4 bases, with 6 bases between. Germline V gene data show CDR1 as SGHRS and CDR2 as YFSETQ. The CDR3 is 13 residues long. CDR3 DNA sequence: TGCGCCAGCAGCCCTCTAGGGGCCAACGTCCTGACTTTC. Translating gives CASSPLGANVLTF.

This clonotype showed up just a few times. The CDR3 DNA is TGCGCCAGCAGCCCGGACAGGGGTAATGAAAAACTGTTTTTT. It yields the protein CASSPDRGNEKLFF. The rearrangement links TRBV5-1 to TRBJ1-4, with TRBD1 identical over 9 bases. Germline V gene sequence: CDR1 SGHRS, CDR2 YFSETQ. CDR3 length: 14 residues. J gave up 4 bases and V 4 bases, and 2 bases lay outside the gene matches.

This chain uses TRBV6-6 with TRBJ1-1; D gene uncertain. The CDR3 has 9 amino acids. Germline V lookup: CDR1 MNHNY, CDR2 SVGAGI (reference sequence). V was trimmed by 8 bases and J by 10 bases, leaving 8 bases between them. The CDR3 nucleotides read TGTGCCAGCGGACTTGTAGCTTTCTTT. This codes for CASGLVAFF.

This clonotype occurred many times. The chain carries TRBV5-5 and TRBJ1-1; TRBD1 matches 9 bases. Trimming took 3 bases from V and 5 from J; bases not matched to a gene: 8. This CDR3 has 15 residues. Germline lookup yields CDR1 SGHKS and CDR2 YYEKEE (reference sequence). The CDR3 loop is CASSSSGTGWTEAFF. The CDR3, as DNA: TGTGCCAGCAGCTCCTCCGGGACAGGGTGGACTGAAGCTTTCTTT.

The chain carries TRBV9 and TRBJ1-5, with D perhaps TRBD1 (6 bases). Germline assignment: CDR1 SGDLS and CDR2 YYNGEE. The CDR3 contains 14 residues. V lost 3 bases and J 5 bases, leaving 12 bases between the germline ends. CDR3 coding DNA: TGTGCCAGCAGCGCCTCAGGGGCCTATCAGCCCCAGCATTTT. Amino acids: CASSASGAYQPQHF.

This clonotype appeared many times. The CDR3 is CSAPRSDNEQFF. The CDR3 DNA reads as TGCAGTGCTCCTAGGTCGGATAATGAGCAGTTCTTC. This chain connects TRBV20-1 to TRBJ2-1, with D unresolved. The CDR3 covers 12 residues. Germline values: CDR1 DFQATT, CDR2 SNEGSKA (reference sequence). V gave up 5 bases and J gave up 7 bases, with 12 bases separating them.

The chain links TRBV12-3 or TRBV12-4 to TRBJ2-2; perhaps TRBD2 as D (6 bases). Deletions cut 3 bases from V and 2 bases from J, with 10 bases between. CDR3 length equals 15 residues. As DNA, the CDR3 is TGTGCCAGCAGTTTCGGGACTCCAAACACCGGGGAGCTGTTTTTT. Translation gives CASSFGTPNTGELFF.

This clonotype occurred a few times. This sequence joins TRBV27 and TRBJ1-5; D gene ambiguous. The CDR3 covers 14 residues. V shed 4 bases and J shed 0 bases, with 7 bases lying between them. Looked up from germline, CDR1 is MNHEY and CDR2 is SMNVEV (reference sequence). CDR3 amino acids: CASSSRHSNQPQHF. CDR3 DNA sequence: TGTGCCAGCAGTTCGCGACATAGCAATCAGCCCCAGCATTTT.

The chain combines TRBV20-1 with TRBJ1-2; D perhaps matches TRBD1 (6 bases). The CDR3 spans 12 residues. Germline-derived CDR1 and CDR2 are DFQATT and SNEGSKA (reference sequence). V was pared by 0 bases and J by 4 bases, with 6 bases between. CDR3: CSAREDSYGYTF. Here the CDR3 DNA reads TGCAGTGCTAGAGAGGACAGCTATGGCTACACCTTC.

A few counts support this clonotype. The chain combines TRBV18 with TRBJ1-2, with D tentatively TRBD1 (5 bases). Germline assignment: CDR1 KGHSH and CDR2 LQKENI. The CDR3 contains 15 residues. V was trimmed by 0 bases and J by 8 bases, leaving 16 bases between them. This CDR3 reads CASSPPAGSKGGYTF. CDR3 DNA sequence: TGTGCCAGCTCACCACCTGCAGGGTCTAAAGGAGGCTACACCTTC.

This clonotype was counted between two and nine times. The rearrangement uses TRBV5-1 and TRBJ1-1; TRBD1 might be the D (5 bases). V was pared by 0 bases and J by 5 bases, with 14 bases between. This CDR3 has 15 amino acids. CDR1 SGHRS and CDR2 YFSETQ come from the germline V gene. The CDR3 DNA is TGCGCCAGCAGCTTGGAGGGACCTTGGACGACTGAAGCTTTCTTT. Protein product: CASSLEGPWTTEAFF.

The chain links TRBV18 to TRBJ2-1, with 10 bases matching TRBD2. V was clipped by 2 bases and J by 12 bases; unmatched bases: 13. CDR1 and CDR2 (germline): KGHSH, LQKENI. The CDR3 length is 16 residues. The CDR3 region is CASSPKSWTSGPMQFF. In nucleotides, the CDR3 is TGTGCCAGCTCACCAAAGTCCTGGACTAGCGGACCGATGCAGTTCTTC.

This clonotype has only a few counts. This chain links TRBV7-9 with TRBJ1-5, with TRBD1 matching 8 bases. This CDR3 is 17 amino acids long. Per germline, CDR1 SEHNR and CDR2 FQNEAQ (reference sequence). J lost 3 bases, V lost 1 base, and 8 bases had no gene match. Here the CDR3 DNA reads TGTGCCAGCAGCTTAGGTTCAGGGGGCGCCCTCAATCAGCCCCAGCATTTT. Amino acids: CASSLGSGGALNQPQHF.

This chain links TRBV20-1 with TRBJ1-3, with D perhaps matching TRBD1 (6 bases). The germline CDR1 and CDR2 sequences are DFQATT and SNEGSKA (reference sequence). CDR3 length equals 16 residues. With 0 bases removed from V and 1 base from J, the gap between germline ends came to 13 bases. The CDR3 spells CSARETGIVSGNTIYF. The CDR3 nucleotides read TGCAGTGCTAGAGAAACAGGGATCGTTTCTGGAAACACCATATATTTT.

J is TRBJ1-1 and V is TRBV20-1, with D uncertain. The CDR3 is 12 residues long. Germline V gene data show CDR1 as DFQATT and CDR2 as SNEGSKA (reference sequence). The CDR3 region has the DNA TGCAGCACTAAACAGCCCAACACTGAAGCTTTCTTT. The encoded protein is CSTKQPNTEAFF.

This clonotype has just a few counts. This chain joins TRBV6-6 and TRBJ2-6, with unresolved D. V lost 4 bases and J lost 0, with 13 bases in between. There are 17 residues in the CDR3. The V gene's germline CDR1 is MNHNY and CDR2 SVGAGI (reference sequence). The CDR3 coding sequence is TGTGCCAGCAGTTCCCGGGCCGCGCCCTCTGGGGCCAACGTCCTGACTTTC. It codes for CASSSRAAPSGANVLTF.

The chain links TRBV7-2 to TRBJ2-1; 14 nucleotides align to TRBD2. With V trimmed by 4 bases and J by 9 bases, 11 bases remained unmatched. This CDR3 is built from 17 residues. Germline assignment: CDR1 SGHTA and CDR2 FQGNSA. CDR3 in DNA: TGTGCCAGCAGCTCAGGACTAGCGGGGGGACGTGCCGGTGAGCAGTTCTTC. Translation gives CASSSGLAGGRAGEQFF.

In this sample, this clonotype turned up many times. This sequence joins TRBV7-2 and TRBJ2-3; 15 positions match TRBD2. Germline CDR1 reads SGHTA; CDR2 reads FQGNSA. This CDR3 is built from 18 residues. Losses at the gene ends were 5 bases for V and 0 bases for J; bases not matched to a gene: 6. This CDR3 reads CASSTGLAGGLSTDTQYF. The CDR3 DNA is TGTGCCAGCAGCACGGGACTAGCGGGAGGACTTAGCACAGATACGCAGTATTTT.

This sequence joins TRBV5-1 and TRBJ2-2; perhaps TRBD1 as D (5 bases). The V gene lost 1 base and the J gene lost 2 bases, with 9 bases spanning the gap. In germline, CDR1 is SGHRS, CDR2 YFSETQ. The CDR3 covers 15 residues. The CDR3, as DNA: TGCGCCAGCAGCTTGTTACAGGAAAACACCGGGGAGCTGTTTTTT. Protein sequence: CASSLLQENTGELFF.

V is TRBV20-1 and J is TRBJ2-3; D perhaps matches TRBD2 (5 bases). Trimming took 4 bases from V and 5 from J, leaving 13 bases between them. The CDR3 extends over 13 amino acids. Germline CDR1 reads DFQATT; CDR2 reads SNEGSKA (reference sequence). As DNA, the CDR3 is TGCAGTGCTAACCGGGGTAGGGTAGATACGCAGTATTTT. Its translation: CSANRGRVDTQYF.

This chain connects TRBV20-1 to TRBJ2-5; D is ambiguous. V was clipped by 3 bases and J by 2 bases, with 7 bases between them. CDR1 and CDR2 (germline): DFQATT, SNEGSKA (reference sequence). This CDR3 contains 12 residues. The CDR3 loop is CSASRVQETQYF. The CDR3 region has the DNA TGCAGTGCTAGTAGGGTACAAGAGACCCAGTACTTC.